The entry that follows covers one TCR beta chain sequence. The sample comes from a study of blood T cell repertoires in COVID-19. The germline V gene encodes CDR1 LNHDA and CDR2 SQIVND (reference sequence). Trimming took 1 base from V and 9 from J; bases not matched to a gene: 12. The CDR3 length is 16 residues. Some clones are missing from TCRdb's copy, which holds only in-frame ones; the method was immunoSEQ multiplex PCR. The data show 170,000 or so clones, with about 86% seen just once and roughly 7% held by the top ten. The clonotype originates from a man in his fifties with active or convalescent COVID-19. What was sequenced was peripheral blood. The chain links TRBV19 to TRBJ2-1; 7 nucleotides agree with TRBD2. CDR3 in amino acids: CASSIAPAGVKTEQFF. CDR3 nucleotide sequence: TGTGCCAGTAGTATAGCCCCTGCGGGAGTCAAGACTGAGCAGTTCTTC.